The T cell receptor beta chain under discussion was sequenced for a study of cytomegalovirus exposure and HLA in healthy donors. Study details: The use of the same platform for the 120 or so validation repertoires and the roughly 700 first-cohort repertoires was reported by a later analysis.

Sequencing used immunoSEQ multiplex PCR; TCRdb keeps in-frame clones, though not all of them. The repertoire includes about 73,000 clones, 95% of them detected once, and 3.3% sits in the top ten. Sample: PBMCs. The sequence derives from a young man in good health and CMV-seronegative.

CDR3 nucleotide sequence: TGTGCCAGCAGCCAAGATATAACAGCGGGGGGGATCGACGAGCAGTACTTC. Translation: CASSQDITAGGIDEQYF. The V and J genes are TRBV14 and TRBJ2-7; 10 nucleotides agree with TRBD2. This CDR3 is 17 amino acids long. Germline trimming cut 0 bases from V and 5 bases from J; bases unmatched to any gene: 10. Per the germline V gene, CDR1 is SGHDN and CDR2 is FVKESK.